This T cell receptor beta chain stems from a study of OX40 agonist ivuxolimab in advanced cancers. Turning to the overall study: The costimulatory receptor OX40 (CD134) was targeted by ivuxolimab, a fully human IgG2 agonistic monoclonal antibody. Intravenous ivuxolimab was administered to patients every 2 weeks at six dose levels: 0.01, 0.1, 0.3, 1.5, 3 and 10 mg/kg. Of the roughly 50 dose-escalation patients, hepatocellular carcinoma was present in approximately 20, melanoma in approximately 15, renal cell carcinoma in 9 and head and neck cancer in 9. The dose-escalation cohort was roughly 83% male with a mean age of about 60 years, ranging from 23 to 79. Prior anti-PD-1, anti-PD-L1 or anti-CTLA-4 therapy was permitted, and approximately 39% of dose-escalation patients had received checkpoint inhibitors. Three dose-escalation patients achieved partial responses, one with hepatocellular carcinoma and two with cutaneous melanoma. Peripheral TCRbeta sequencing was intended to test whether TCR sequence diversity was altered and clonal T-cell expansion was caused by ivuxolimab. The paper describes the monotherapy dose-escalation part (N of about 57 patients) of the phase I trial of ivuxolimab. The research as a whole found: Which antigens the clonally expanded peripheral T cells were specific for was not determined. Low levels of normalized T-cell clonal expansion were also shown by some nonresponding patients. At doses from 0.1 to 3.0 mg/kg, clonal expansion was seen in both CD4+ and CD8+ blood T cells between baseline and week 6. Partial responders in the 0.1-3.0 mg/kg groups had among the lowest normalized peripheral clonal expansion, especially among CD8+ T cells. After ivuxolimab, CD8+ T cells had more expanded clones than CD4+ T cells on average.

The trial excluded patients who had a history of autoimmune disease or were on systemic immunosuppression. Peripheral blood for TCR sequencing was collected from all dose cohorts at baseline, on cycle 4 day 1, and on cycle 7 day 1. Samples came from an open-label, multicenter, first-in-human phase I dose-escalation trial of ivuxolimab. The trial enrolled adults with locally advanced or metastatic head and neck squamous cell, hepatocellular, melanoma or renal cell carcinoma. Before TCR sequencing, CD4+ T cells and CD8+ T cells were sorted from peripheral blood as separate populations. Genomic DNA was extracted from sorted cells for sequencing of the TCRbeta CDR3 region. TCRbeta CDR3 regions were sequenced using the immunoSEQ Assay. The table was pulled from immuneACCESS by TCRdb, which kept in-frame rearrangements only. Such tables lose some clones; where checked, under half of the loss comes from unresolved V genes, and the rest has no known cause. The sample data list about 63,000 clones, and 85% to 90% of these were observed just once. The ten most abundant clones make up 9.5% to 14% of the sample.

Notes on this clone: There is no known antigen for this receptor. Base quality data are lacking; no much larger clone is found one base away.

The receptor was isolated from an adult with an advanced solid tumor such as melanoma, head and neck, liver or kidney cancer. Sequences were derived from CD4+ or CD8+ T cells sorted from blood, sampled in a trial of the OX40 agonist ivuxolimab.

The DNA sequence is as follows: TGTGCCACCAGCAGAGATTTAAGTTCCACAGGAAAGAACACTGAAGCTTTCTTT. The translation is CATSRDLSSTGKNTEAFF. The rearranged segments are TRBV15 and TRBJ1-1; the best D guess is TRBD1, with 5 bases matching. V drops 0 bases and J drops 1 base, leaving 18 bases in between. Counted from cysteine to phenylalanine, this CDR3 has 18 amino acids. Only the CDR3 region is kept as DNA, spanning 54 bases read in frame from base 1. CDR1 and CDR2 were assigned from the germline V gene (reference sequence) as LNHNV and YYDKDF.